This entry lists 2 T cell receptor beta chains sequenced from one sample in a study of blood T cell repertoires in COVID-19. Libraries were prepared by immunoSEQ multiplex PCR; TCRdb keeps only in-frame clonotypes and omits some of them. The sample lists 200,000 or so clones, 85% to 90% occurring once. Source material: peripheral blood. These receptors were taken from a woman aged 45 to 65 with acute or convalescent COVID-19.

Remarks on this clone: Other nucleotide sequences from this sample produce the same CDR3. The chain links TRBV7-2 to TRBJ2-1; 8 nucleotides align to TRBD1. Losses at the gene ends were 5 bases for V and 6 bases for J; bases not matched to a gene: 6. This CDR3 contains 14 residues. In germline, CDR1 is SGHTA, CDR2 FQGNSA. The CDR3: CASSAQGAPNEQFF. The DNA of the CDR3 is TGTGCCAGCAGCGCCCAGGGGGCTCCCAATGAGCAGTTCTTC.

The V and J genes are TRBV9 and TRBJ2-2; 11 bases map to TRBD1. The CDR3 loop spans 14 amino acids. Germline assignment: CDR1 SGDLS and CDR2 YYNGEE. The ends lost 7 bases at V and 6 bases at J; junction bases unmatched: 5. Written as DNA, the CDR3 is TGTGCCAGCTCCCGGACAGGGGGCGCCGGGGAGCTGTTTTTT. Translation gives CASSRTGGAGELFF. The variable domain in full, completed from reference TRBV9 and TRBJ2-2, reads DSGVTQTPKHLITATGQRVTLRCSPRSGDLSVYWYQQSLDQGLQFLIQYYNGEERAKGNILERFSAQQFPDLHSELNLSSLELGDSALYFCASSRTGGAGELFFGEGSRLTVL.